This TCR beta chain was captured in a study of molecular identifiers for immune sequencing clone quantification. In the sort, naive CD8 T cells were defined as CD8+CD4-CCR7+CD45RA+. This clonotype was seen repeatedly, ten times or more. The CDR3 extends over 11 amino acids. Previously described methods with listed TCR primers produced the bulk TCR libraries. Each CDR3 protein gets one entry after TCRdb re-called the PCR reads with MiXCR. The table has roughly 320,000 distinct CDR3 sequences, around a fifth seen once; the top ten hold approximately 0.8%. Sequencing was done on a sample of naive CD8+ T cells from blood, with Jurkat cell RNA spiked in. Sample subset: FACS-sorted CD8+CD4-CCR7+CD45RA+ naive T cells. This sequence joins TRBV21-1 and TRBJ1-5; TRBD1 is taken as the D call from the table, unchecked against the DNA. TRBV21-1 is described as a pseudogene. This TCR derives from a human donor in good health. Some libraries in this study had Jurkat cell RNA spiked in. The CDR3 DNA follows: TGTATCCCGGGGGACAATCAGCCCCAGCATTTT. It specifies CIPGDNQPQHF.